The 16 T cell receptor beta chains reported below all come from one sample, sequenced in a study of long-term antiretroviral therapy in people with HIV (dated by TCRdb to the early 2020s). The immunoSEQ hsTCRB v3.0 assay was used at survey level resolution to sequence the TRB variable region. Here the immuneACCESS table is served through TCRdb, limited to in-frame sequences with V and J called. Missing clones are a known gap in these copies; in checked studies unresolved V genes cover under half, and the rest lacks a known reason. A total of 20,000 to 25,000 clones appear in this sample, 76% of them only once. The ten largest clones capture about 11% of the sample. Sequences were derived from unsorted PBMCs, sampled 1.1 years before starting antiretroviral therapy. The receptors stem from a woman between 35 and 50 years old with HIV.

This clone was counted between two and nine times. The V call is TRBV9, the J call TRBJ2-5; D not resolved. The CDR3 is 14 amino acids. The V end lost 3 bases, the J end lost 5 bases, and 14 bases lay between the germline ends. Per germline, CDR1 SGDLS and CDR2 YYNGEE. DNA of the CDR3: TGTGCCAGCAGCGCGTTCTGGGTGGGGGAGACCCAGTACTTC. Translated: CASSAFWVGETQYF.

This clone came up a few times. The chain couples TRBV9 to TRBJ2-7; a weak D match, TRBD2 (6 bases). The CDR3 covers 13 residues. Looked up from germline, CDR1 is SGDLS and CDR2 is YYNGEE. Trimming cost V 3 bases and J 6 bases, with 13 bases left between them. The CDR3 DNA is TGTGCCAGCAGCGAAAGTGGGGGGATCGAGCAGTACTTC. It yields the protein CASSESGGIEQYF.

The chain is built from TRBV19 and TRBJ1-4, with no clear D. Germline V gives CDR1 LNHDA, CDR2 SQIVND (reference sequence). Trimming shortened V by 5 bases and J by 3 bases, and 10 bases separated the two germline ends. The CDR3 consists of 14 residues. CDR3: CASSPPGANEKLFF. The CDR3 bases are TGTGCCAGTAGTCCGCCTGGGGCTAATGAAAAACTGTTTTTT.

This clone was seen only a few times. This chain uses TRBV7-9 with TRBJ2-7; 7 nucleotides align to TRBD2. Germline assignment: CDR1 SEHNR and CDR2 FQNEAQ (reference sequence). CDR3 length: 13 residues. J lost 4 bases, V lost 3 bases, and 3 bases had no gene match. CDR3 sequence reads: CASSFSSGYEQYF. CDR3 DNA sequence: TGTGCCAGCAGCTTTTCTAGCGGATACGAGCAGTACTTC.

V gene TRBV7-9 combines with J gene TRBJ1-2, with TRBD1 matching over 8 bases. Germline V gene data show CDR1 as SEHNR and CDR2 as FQNEAQ (reference sequence). CDR3 length equals 16 residues. V lost 5 bases, J lost 4 bases, and 12 bases stayed unmatched. As DNA, the CDR3 is TGTGCCAGCAGCAGGTCCGGGACAGGAGTTTTCTATGGCTACACCTTC. Its translation: CASSRSGTGVFYGYTF.

This chain uses TRBV30 with TRBJ1-1; D is uncertain. The CDR3 extends over 12 amino acids. Deletions cut 2 bases from V and 7 bases from J, with 11 bases between. CDR1 and CDR2 (germline): GTSNPN, SVGIG (reference sequence). In DNA form, the CDR3 reads TGTGCCTGGAGTAAGCGGATCGTTGAAGCTTTCTTT. This sequence encodes CAWSKRIVEAFF.

The rearrangement uses TRBV19 and TRBJ1-5; TRBD1 is a possible D gene (5 bases). Germline CDR1 LNHDA, CDR2 SQIVND (reference sequence). The ends were cut back, 3 bases at V and 0 bases at J, with 6 bases in the middle. The CDR3 length is 14 residues. The CDR3 is CASSITGSNQPQHF. The CDR3 DNA sequence: TGTGCCAGTAGTATCACAGGTAGCAATCAGCCCCAGCATTTT. The full variable domain, rest sourced from reference TRBV19 and TRBJ1-5, is DGGITQSPKYLFRKEGQNVTLSCEQNLNHDAMYWYRQDPGQGLRLIYYSQIVNDFQKGDIAEGYSVSREKKESFPLTVTSAQKNPTAFYLCASSITGSNQPQHFGDGTRLSIL.

The genes are TRBV25-1 and TRBJ2-1; no clear D. CDR3 length equals 12 residues. V shed 3 bases and J shed 4 bases, with 4 bases lying between them. The V gene's germline CDR1 is MGHDK and CDR2 SYGVNS. CDR3 region: CASSESYNEQFF. The CDR3 region has the DNA TGTGCCAGCAGTGAGAGTTACAATGAGCAGTTCTTC.

CDR3 nucleotide sequence: TGTGCTAGTGGTTTCCCGGGGGGGCCCCACACAGATACGCAGTATTTT. Amino acid sequence: CASGFPGGPHTDTQYF. The chain recombines TRBV12-5 with TRBJ2-3; 8 bases are a match to TRBD2. V lost 3 bases, J lost 2 bases, and 7 bases stayed unmatched. Germline CDR1 is LGHNT and CDR2 is FRNRAP. This CDR3 has 16 residues.

The V call is TRBV11-2, the J call TRBJ1-1; TRBD1 matches at 9 bases. V lost 3 bases, J lost 10 bases, and 6 bases stayed unmatched. The V gene's germline CDR1 is SGHAT and CDR2 FQNNGV. The CDR3 has 13 residues. CDR3 amino acids: CASSFLQGARAFF. The DNA of the CDR3 is TGTGCCAGCAGCTTTTTACAGGGGGCGCGAGCTTTCTTT.

V is TRBV19 and J is TRBJ1-5; D remains ambiguous. In germline, CDR1 is LNHDA, CDR2 SQIVND (reference sequence). The CDR3 totals 13 residues. The V end lost 3 bases, the J end lost 4 bases, and 7 bases lay between the germline ends. CDR3 sequence (DNA): TGTGCCAGTAGTATCATAGGAAATCAGCCCCAGCATTTT. Translating gives CASSIIGNQPQHF.

The chain couples TRBV30 to TRBJ2-7; maybe TRBD1 (7 bases). Trimming removed 6 bases at V and 2 bases at J, with 17 bases between. Germline values: CDR1 GTSNPN, CDR2 SVGIG (reference sequence). The CDR3 is 14 amino acids. The chain's CDR3 is CACRSRGAAYEQYF. CDR3 coding DNA: TGTGCCTGCCGTTCCAGGGGGGCAGCCTACGAGCAGTACTTC.

The chain combines TRBV6-6 with TRBJ1-2; no reliable D call. The V end lost 6 bases, the J end lost 4 bases, and 12 bases lay between the germline ends. Germline V gives CDR1 MNHNY, CDR2 SVGAGI (reference sequence). The CDR3 has 13 amino acids. DNA of the CDR3: TGTGCCAGCAGCCTCAGACACGGCTATGGCTACACCTTC. It yields the protein CASSLRHGYGYTF.

This clone was seen just once. The V gene is TRBV2, the J gene TRBJ1-1, with D unclear. Germline CDR1 is SNHLY and CDR2 is FYNNEI. V was pared by 4 bases and J by 3 bases, with 3 bases between. This CDR3 is 11 amino acids long. CDR3 sequence (DNA): TGTGCCAGCAGTGTAGACACTGAAGCTTTCTTT. It translates to CASSVDTEAFF. Filled out from reference TRBV2 and TRBJ1-1, the complete variable domain reads EPEVTQTPSHQVTQMGQEVILRCVPISNHLYFYWYRQILGQKVEFLVSFYNNEISEKSEIFDDQFSVERPDGSNFTLKIRSTKLEDSAMYFCASSVDTEAFFGQGTRLTVV.

V and J are TRBV5-6 and TRBJ1-3, with 9 bases aligning to TRBD1. The CDR3 is 16 residues long. J lost 1 base, V lost 4 bases, and 6 bases had no gene match. Germline V gives CDR1 SGHDT, CDR2 YYEEEE. CDR3 bases: TGTGCCAGCAGCCGGACAGGGGATATATCTGGAAACACCATATATTTT. Amino acid sequence: CASSRTGDISGNTIYF.

The rearrangement links TRBV27 to TRBJ2-7; D might be TRBD2 (6 bases). Trimming pared 3 bases from V and 6 bases from J, leaving 18 bases between. The CDR3 runs 15 residues. Germline loops: CDR1 MNHEY, CDR2 SMNVEV (reference sequence). DNA for the CDR3: TGTGCCAGCAGTTTCGGGGGTACTCAGATCGGCGAGCAGTACTTC. Its translation: CASSFGGTQIGEQYF.